This entry lists 5 T cell receptor beta chains sequenced from one sample in a study of graft-versus-host responses after intestinal transplantation. Measured with immunoSEQ multiplex PCR; TCRdb has only the in-frame clones, and not every one. This sample has 96,000 or so clones, with about 94% found just once. These receptors' antigens are unknown. The material sequenced was unstimulated CD4+ T cells sorted from spleen or lymph node cells, taken before intestinal transplant. These receptors were obtained from a human donor who received an intestinal transplant.

This chain joins TRBV7-3 and TRBJ2-5; maybe TRBD1 (6 bases). The CDR3 runs 15 residues. The V gene's germline CDR1 is SGHTA and CDR2 FQGTGA. Trimming shortened V by 4 bases and J by 3 bases, and 15 bases separated the two germline ends. The CDR3 nucleotides are TGTGCCAGCAGCTCCCGTGGGACATCTGAAGAGACCCAGTACTTC. Protein: CASSSRGTSEETQYF.

This sequence joins TRBV7-6 and TRBJ2-1; no clear D. Germline CDR1 SGHVS, CDR2 FNYEAQ. This CDR3 spans 14 amino acids. Trimming took off 5 bases at V and 9 bases at J, with 17 bases between the two ends. The CDR3, as DNA: TGTGCCAGCAGCCAGACCACTACGATTGGTGAGCAGTTCTTC. This codes for CASSQTTTIGEQFF.

The V call is TRBV11-2, the J call TRBJ1-6, with D perhaps matching TRBD1 (5 bases). The length of the CDR3 is 15 residues. The V end lost 0 bases, the J end lost 4 bases, and 7 bases lay between the germline ends. The V gene's germline CDR1 is SGHAT and CDR2 FQNNGV. The CDR3, as DNA: TGTGCCAGCAGCTTAGAGACAGCGTATAATTCACCCCTCCACTTT. Protein sequence: CASSLETAYNSPLHF. Full variable domain (outside the CDR3, taken from reference TRBV11-2 and TRBJ1-6): EAGVAQSPRYKIIEKRQSVAFWCNPISGHATLYWYQQILGQGPKLLIQFQNNGVVDDSQLPKDRFSAERLKGVDSTLKIQPAKLEDSAVYLCASSLETAYNSPLHFGNGTRLTVT.

The chain joins TRBV6-1 to TRBJ1-2, with unresolved D. Germline CDR1 reads MNHNS; CDR2 reads SASEGT. There are 11 residues in the CDR3. V was pared by 9 bases and J by 8 bases, with 13 bases between. CDR3 region: CARPATSGYTF. The DNA for the CDR3 is TGTGCCAGGCCTGCGACAAGCGGCTACACCTTC.

This clone has just one count. The chain uses TRBV30 and TRBJ2-7, with a weak D call TRBD1 (6 bases). Trimming took off 3 bases at V and 2 bases at J, with 11 bases between the two ends. Per the germline V gene, CDR1 is GTSNPN and CDR2 is SVGIG (reference sequence). CDR3 size: 13 residues. Here the CDR3 DNA reads TGTGCCTGGAGGGCTACAGGGACCTACGAGCAGTACTTC. Protein sequence: CAWRATGTYEQYF.